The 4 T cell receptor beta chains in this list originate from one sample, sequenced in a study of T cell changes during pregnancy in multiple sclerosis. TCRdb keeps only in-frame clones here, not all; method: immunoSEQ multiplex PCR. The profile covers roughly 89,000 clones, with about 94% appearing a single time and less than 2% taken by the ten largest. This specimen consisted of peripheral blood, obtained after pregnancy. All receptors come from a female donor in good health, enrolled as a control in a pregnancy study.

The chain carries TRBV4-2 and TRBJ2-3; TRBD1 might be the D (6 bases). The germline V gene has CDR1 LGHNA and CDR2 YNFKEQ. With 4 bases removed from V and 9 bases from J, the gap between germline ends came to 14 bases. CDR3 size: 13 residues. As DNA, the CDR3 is TGTGCCAGCAGCCCTGGACAGACTTCCACGCAGTATTTT. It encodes CASSPGQTSTQYF.

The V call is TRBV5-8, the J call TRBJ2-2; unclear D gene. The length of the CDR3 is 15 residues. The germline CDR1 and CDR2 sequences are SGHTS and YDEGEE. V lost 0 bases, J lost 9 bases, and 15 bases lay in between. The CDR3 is CASSLDPGPIRELFF. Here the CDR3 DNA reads TGTGCCAGCAGCTTGGACCCGGGTCCGATCCGGGAGCTGTTTTTT.

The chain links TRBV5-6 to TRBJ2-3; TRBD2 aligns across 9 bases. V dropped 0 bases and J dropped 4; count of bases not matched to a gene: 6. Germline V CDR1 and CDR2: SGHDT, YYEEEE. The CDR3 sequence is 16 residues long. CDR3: CASSLVAGGPADTQYF. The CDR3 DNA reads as TGTGCCAGCAGCTTGGTTGCGGGAGGGCCCGCAGATACGCAGTATTTT.

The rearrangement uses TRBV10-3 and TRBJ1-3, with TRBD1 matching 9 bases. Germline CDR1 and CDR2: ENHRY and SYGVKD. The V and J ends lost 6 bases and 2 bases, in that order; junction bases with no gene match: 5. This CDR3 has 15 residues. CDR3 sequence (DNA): TGTGCCATCAGCCTACAGGGGGCTCCTGGAAACACCATATATTTT. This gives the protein CAISLQGAPGNTIYF.